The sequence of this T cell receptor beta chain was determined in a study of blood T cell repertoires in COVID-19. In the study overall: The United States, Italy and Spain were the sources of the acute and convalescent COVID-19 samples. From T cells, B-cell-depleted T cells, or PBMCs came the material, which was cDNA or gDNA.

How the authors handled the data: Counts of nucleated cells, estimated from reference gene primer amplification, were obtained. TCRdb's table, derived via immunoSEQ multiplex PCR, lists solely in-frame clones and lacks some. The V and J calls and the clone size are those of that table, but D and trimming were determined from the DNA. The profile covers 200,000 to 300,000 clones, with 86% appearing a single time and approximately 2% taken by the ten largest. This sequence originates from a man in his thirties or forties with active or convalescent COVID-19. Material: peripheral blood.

CDR3 DNA sequence: TGTGCCAGCAGCGTACGCCGGGACAGGGGCAACACCGGGGAGCTGTTTTTT. It codes for CASSVRRDRGNTGELFF. The rearrangement joins TRBV9 to TRBJ2-2; 10 bases are a match to TRBD1. Per the germline V gene, CDR1 is SGDLS and CDR2 is YYNGEE. With V trimmed by 1 base and J by 2 bases, 5 bases remained unmatched. This CDR3 contains 17 residues. Full variable domain (missing parts from reference TRBV9 and TRBJ2-2): DSGVTQTPKHLITATGQRVTLRCSPRSGDLSVYWYQQSLDQGLQFLIQYYNGEERAKGNILERFSAQQFPDLHSELNLSSLELGDSALYFCASSVRRDRGNTGELFFGEGSRLTVL.